The clone carrying this T cell receptor beta chain was observed a handful of times. Its antigen is as yet unknown. Germline V lookup: CDR1 SGHRS, CDR2 YFSETQ. This CDR3 region has 15 residues. The V end was cut by 1 base, the J end by 7 bases, with 17 bases between. This sample was included in a study of CD8 T cells in ankylosing spondylitis. Study findings and constraints: Disease-linked clones were reportedly significantly enriched in matched ankylosing spondylitis synovial fluid. What seemed typical of ankylosing spondylitis blood was a TCR beta motif built from eight highly homologous variants. Earlier studies detected some motif variants in reactive arthritis synovial fluid and blood.

A quantitative 5'-RACE method, one with molecular barcodes, was used to make TCR beta libraries. One entry per CDR3 protein, called by TCRdb with MiXCR from the 5' RACE reads. In the table there are about 130,000 distinct CDR3 sequences, about 6.4% of which are singletons. The V gene is TRBV5-1, the J gene TRBJ1-1, with a weak D call TRBD1 (6 bases). The specimen sequenced was blood, either unsorted or a sorted T cell fraction (not recorded which). The clonotype originates from a male donor with ankylosing spondylitis or in good health (not recorded which). The CDR3 spells CASSLSDRGTDEAFF. CDR3 coding DNA: TGCGCCAGCAGCTTGTCGGACAGAGGAACCGATGAAGCTTTCTTT.